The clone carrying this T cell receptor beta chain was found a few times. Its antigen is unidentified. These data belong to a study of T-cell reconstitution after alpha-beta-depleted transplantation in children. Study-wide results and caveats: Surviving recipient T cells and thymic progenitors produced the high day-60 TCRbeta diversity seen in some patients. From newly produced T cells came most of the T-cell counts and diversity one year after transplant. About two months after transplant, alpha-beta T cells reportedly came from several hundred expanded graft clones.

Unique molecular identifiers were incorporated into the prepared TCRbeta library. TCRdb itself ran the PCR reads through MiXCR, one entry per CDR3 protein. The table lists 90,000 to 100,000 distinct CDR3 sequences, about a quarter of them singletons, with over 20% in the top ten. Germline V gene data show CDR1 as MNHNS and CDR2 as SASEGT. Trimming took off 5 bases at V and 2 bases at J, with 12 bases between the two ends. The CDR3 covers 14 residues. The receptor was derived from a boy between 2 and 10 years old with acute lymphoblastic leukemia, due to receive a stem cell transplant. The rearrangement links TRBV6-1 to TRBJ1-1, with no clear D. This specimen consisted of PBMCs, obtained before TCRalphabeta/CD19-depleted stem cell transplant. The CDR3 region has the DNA TGTGCCAGCAGTCCGACGAGGCGAAACACTGAAGCTTTCTTT. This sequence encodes CASSPTRRNTEAFF.